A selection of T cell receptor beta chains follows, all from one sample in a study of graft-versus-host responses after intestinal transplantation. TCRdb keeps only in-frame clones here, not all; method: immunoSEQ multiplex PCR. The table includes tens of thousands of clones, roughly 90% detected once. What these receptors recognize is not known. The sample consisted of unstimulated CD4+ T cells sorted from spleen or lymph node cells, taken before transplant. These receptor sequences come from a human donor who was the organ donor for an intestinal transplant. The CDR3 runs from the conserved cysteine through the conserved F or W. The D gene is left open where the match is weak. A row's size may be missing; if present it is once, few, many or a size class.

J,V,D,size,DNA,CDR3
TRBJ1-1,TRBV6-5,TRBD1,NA,TGTGCCAGCAGTTACTCGACAGGGGGAGGCACTGAAGCTTTCTTT,CASSYSTGGGTEAFF
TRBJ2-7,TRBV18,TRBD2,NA,TGTGCCAGCTCACCCCAGGGAGCGGCTAGCGGGAGAGTATATGACGAGCAGTACTTC,CASSPQGAASGRVYDEQYF
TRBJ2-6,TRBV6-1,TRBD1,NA,TGTGCCAGCACGACAGGGTCCGGGGCCAACGTCCTGACTTTC,CASTTGSGANVLTF
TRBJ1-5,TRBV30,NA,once,TGTGCCTGGAGCCAGGACAATAATCAGCCCCAGCATTTT,CAWSQDNNQPQHF
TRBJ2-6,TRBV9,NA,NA,TGTGCCAGCAGCGTAGGCGGCTCCCGCTCTGGGGCCAACGTCCTGACTTTC,CASSVGGSRSGANVLTF
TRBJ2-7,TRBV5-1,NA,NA,TGCGCCAGCAGTCCAGGTAGCGGAGTCATATACGAGCAGTACTTC,CASSPGSGVIYEQYF
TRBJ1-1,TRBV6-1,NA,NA,TGTGCCAGCAGTGAAGCTTCCCCCAGGGGAGCTTTCTTT,CASSEASPRGAFF
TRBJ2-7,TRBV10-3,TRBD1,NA,TGTGCCATCAGTGCGGTATCACAGGGGCAGGACGAGCAGTACTTC,CAISAVSQGQDEQYF
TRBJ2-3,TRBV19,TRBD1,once,TGTGCCACGGGACAGAGCACAGATACGCAGTATTTT,CATGQSTDTQYF
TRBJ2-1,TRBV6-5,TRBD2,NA,TGTGCCAGCAGTCCACTAGCGGGAGCGGGTGAGCAGTTCTTC,CASSPLAGAGEQFF
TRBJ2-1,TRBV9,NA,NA,TGTGCCAGCAGCGTAGACTCCAGGGTTTTCTCCTACAATGAGCAGTTCTTC,CASSVDSRVFSYNEQFF
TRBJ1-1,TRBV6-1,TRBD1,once,TGTGCCAGCAGAGACAGGGGTTCCACTGAAGCTTTCTTT,CASRDRGSTEAFF
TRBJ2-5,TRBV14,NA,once,TGTGCCAGCAGCCTAGCGGAGACCCAGTACTTC,CASSLAETQYF
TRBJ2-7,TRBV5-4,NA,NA,TGTGCCAGCAGCTTGGTCCGGGAAGGGGGCGAGCAGTACTTC,CASSLVREGGEQYF
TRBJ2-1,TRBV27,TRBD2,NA,TGTGCCAGCAGTTTAGGGCTAGCGGGTTACAATGAGCAGTTCTTC,CASSLGLAGYNEQFF
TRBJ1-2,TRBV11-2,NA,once,TGTGCCAGCAGCTTATACATAGGCGGTGGCTACACCTTC,CASSLYIGGGYTF
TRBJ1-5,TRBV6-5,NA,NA,TGTGCCAGCAGTTCCTATAGCAATCAGCCCCAGCATTTT,CASSSYSNQPQHF
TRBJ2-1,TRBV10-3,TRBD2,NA,TGTGCCATCGGGAAAGGGACTAGCGGGAGGAGTGGTGAGCAGTTCTTC,CAIGKGTSGRSGEQFF
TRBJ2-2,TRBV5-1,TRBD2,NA,TGCGCCAGCAGCTTTACACTAGCGGATAACACCGGGGAGCTGTTTTTT,CASSFTLADNTGELFF
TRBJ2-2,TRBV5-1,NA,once,TGCGCCAGCAGCTTGGAAGGGGCCGGGGAGCTGTTTTTT,CASSLEGAGELFF
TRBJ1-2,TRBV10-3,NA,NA,TGTGCCATCAGTGAAAGAGCAAGCTATGGCTACACCTTC,CAISERASYGYTF
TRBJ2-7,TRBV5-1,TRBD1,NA,TGCGCCAGCAGCTTGGGTACAGGGGGCTACGAGCAGTACTTC,CASSLGTGGYEQYF
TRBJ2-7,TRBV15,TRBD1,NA,TGTGCCACCAGCAGATGGACAGGCACTTTATCCGAGCAGTACTTC,CATSRWTGTLSEQYF
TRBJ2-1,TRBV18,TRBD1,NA,TGTGCCAGCTCACCTCGACAGGGGAGTAATGAGCAGTTCTTC,CASSPRQGSNEQFF
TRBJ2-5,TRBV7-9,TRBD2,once,TGTGCCAGCAGCTTCGGGACTAGCGGGAGTTTAGAGACCCAGTACTTC,CASSFGTSGSLETQYF
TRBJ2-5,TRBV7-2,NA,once,TGTGCCAGCAGCTTGGAGGAGGGTGGGACCCAGTACTTC,CASSLEEGGTQYF
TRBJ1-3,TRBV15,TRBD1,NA,TGTGCCACCAGTACAGGGGGACGAGGAAACACCATATATTTT,CATSTGGRGNTIYF
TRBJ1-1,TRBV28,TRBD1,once,TGTGCCAGCACCCTAGACAGGGTGGACACTGAAGCTTTCTTT,CASTLDRVDTEAFF
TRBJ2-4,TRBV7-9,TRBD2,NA,TGTGCCAGCGCCGGGGGGGCGGGCTTAGCCAAAAACATTCAGTACTTC,CASAGGAGLAKNIQYF
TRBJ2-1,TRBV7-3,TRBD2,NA,TGTGCCAGCAGCTTAACGTTAGCGGGAGACGGGTTGTTCTTC,CASSLTLAGDGLFF
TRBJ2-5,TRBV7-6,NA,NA,TGTGCCAGCAGCTCTAATACAGGGCAAGAGACCCAGTACTTC,CASSSNTGQETQYF
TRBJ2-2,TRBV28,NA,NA,TGTGCCAGCAGTCCCGGCGGGTCGACCACCGGGGAGCTGTTTTTT,CASSPGGSTTGELFF
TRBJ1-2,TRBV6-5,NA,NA,TGTGCCAGCAGTTACTCCCTCAGCTGGCCGGCGGATGGCTACACCTTC,CASSYSLSWPADGYTF
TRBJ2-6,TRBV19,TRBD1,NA,TGTGCCAGTAGTATGGGACAGGGAACCTCTGGGGCCAACGTCCTGACTTTC,CASSMGQGTSGANVLTF
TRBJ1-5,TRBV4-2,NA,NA,TGTGCCAGCAGCCAAGATGGGGAGGCTCAGCCCCAGCATTTT,CASSQDGEAQPQHF
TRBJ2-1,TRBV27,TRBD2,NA,TGTGCCAGCAGTTTTAGGGGGGCGGGAGGTGGCAATGAGCAGTTCTTC,CASSFRGAGGGNEQFF
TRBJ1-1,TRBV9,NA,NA,TGTGCCAGCAGCGCCCATTCGCCTAACCCTGTGAACACTGAAGCTTTCTTT,CASSAHSPNPVNTEAFF
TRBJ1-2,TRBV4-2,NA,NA,TGTGCCAGCAGCCCGGGGGGGGTTAACTATGGCTACACCTTC,CASSPGGVNYGYTF
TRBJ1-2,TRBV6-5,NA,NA,TGTGCCAGCAGTGAAGGTCGGGGGTTTGGCTACACCTTC,CASSEGRGFGYTF
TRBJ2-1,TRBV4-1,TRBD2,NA,TGCGCCAGCAGCCGCACCATAGCGGGAGGAAGCTCCTACAATGAGCAGTTCTTC,CASSRTIAGGSSYNEQFF
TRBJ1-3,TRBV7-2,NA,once,TGTGCCAGCGCCGGCCAGGGGAACTTGATGGCTGGAAACACCATATATTTT,CASAGQGNLMAGNTIYF
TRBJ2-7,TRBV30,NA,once,TGTGCCTGGAGTAATCGGTACGAGCAGTACTTC,CAWSNRYEQYF
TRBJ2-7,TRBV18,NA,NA,TGTGCCAGCTCACTAATATTCTACGAGCAGTACTTC,CASSLIFYEQYF
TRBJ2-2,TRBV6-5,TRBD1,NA,TGTGCCAGCAGTTACTGGGACAGGGGGCGAACCGGGGAGCTGTTTTTT,CASSYWDRGRTGELFF